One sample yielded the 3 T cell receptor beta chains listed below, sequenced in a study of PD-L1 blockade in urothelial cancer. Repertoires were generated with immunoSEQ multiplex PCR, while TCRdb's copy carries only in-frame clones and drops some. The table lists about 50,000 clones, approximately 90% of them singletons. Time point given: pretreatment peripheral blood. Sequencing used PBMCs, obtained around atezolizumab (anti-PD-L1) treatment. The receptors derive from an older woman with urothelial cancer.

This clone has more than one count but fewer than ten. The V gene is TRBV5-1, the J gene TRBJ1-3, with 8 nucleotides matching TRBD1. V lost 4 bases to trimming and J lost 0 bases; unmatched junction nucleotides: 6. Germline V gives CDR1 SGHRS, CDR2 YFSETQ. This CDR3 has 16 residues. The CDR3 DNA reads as TGCGCCAGCAGCGGGAGGACAGGGACCTCTGGAAACACCATATATTTT. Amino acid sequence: CASSGRTGTSGNTIYF.

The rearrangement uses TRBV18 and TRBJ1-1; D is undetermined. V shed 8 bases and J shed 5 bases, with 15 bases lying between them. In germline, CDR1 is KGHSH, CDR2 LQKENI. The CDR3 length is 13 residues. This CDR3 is CASTRLADTEAFF. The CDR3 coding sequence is TGTGCCAGCACAAGACTAGCGGATACTGAAGCTTTCTTT.

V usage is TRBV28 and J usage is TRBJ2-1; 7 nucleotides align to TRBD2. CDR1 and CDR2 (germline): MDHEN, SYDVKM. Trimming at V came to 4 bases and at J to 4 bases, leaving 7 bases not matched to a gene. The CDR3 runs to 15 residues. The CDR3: CASSSPPGLYNEQFF. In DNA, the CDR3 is TGTGCCAGCAGTTCTCCCCCGGGACTATACAATGAGCAGTTCTTC. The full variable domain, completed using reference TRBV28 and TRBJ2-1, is DVKVTQSSRYLVKRTGEKVFLECVQDMDHENMFWYRQDPGLGLRLIYFSYDVKMKEKGDIPEGYSVSREKKERFSLILESASTNQTSMYLCASSSPPGLYNEQFFGPGTRLTVL.